This T cell receptor (beta chain) was recovered during a study of T cell repertoires in cytomegalovirus infection. This clonotype occurred many times. Its matching antigen is unknown. TCRdb itself ran the reads through MiXCR, one entry per CDR3 protein. Of a few hundred thousand distinct CDR3 sequences listed, over 7.5% are singletons. Study-level points and caveats: People with CMV and the relevant HLA were identified by cumulative public TCR beta family frequency.

CDR1 and CDR2 (germline): SGHTA, FQGNSA. The CDR3 spans 15 residues. The germline V and J ends were trimmed by 5 bases and 3 bases, with 11 bases remaining between them. The rearrangement joins TRBV7-2 to TRBJ1-6, with D possibly matching TRBD1 (6 bases). The sequenced material came from PBMCs. The TCR comes from a human donor in good health (CMV status not recorded). Some clones in this sample may be carry-over from other donors' samples. The CDR3 here is CASSRDKNYNSPLHF. The CDR3 DNA follows: TGTGCCAGCAGCAGGGACAAAAACTATAATTCACCCCTCCACTTT.